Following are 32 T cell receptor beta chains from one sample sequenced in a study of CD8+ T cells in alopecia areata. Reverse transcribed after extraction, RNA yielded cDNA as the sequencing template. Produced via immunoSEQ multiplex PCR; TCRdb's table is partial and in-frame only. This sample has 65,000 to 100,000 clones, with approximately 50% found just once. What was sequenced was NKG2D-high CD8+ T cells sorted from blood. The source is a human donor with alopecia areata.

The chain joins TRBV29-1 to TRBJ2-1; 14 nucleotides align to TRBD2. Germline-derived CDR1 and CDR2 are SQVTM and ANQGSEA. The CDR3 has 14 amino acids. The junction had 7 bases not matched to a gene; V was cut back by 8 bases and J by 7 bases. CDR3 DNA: TGCAGCTTCGCCGGGACTAGCGGGGGAAATGAGCAGTTCTTC. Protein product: CSFAGTSGGNEQFF.

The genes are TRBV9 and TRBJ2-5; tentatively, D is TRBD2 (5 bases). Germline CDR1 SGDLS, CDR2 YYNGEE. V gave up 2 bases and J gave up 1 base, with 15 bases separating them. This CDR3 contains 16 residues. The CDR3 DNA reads TGTGCCAGCAGCGTGGGAATCCGAGGGATCCAAGAGACCCAGTACTTC. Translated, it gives CASSVGIRGIQETQYF.

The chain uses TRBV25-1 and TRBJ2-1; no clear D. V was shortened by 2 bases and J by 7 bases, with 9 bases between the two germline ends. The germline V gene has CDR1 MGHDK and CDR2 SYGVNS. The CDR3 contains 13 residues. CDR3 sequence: CASSERMQNEQFF. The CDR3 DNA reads TGTGCCAGCAGTGAACGGATGCAGAATGAGCAGTTCTTC.

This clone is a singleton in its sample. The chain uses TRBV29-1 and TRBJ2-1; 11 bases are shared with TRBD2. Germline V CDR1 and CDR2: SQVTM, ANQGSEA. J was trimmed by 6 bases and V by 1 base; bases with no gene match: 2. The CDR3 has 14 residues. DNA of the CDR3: TGCAGCGTTGAAGGGGGGACTAGCGGCAATGAGCAGTTCTTC. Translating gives CSVEGGTSGNEQFF.

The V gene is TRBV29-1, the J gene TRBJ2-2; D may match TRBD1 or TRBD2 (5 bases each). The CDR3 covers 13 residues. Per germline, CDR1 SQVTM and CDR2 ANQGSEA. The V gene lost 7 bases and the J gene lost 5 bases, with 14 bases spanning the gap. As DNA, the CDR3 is TGCAGCGGGACTTCAGGGTTGACCGGGGAGCTGTTTTTT. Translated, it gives CSGTSGLTGELFF.

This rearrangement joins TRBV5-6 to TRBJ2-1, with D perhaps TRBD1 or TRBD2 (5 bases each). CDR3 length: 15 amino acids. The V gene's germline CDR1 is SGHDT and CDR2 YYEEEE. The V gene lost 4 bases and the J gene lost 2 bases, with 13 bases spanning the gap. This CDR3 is CASSIGAGPYNEQFF. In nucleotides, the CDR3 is TGTGCCAGCAGCATCGGGGCAGGGCCCTACAATGAGCAGTTCTTC.

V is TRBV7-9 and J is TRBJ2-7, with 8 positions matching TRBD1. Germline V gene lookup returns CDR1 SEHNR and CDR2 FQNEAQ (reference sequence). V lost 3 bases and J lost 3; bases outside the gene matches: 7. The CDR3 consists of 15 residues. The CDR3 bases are TGTGCCAGCAGCTTCGCAGGGGGCGATAACTACGAGCAGTACTTC. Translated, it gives CASSFAGGDNYEQYF.

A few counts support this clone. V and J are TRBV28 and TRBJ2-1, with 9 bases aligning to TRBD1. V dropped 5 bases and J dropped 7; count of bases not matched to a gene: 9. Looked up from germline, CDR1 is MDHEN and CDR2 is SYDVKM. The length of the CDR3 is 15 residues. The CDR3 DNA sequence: TGTGCCAGCAGTATAGGGGACAGGGTACCAAATGAGCAGTTCTTC. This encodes CASSIGDRVPNEQFF.

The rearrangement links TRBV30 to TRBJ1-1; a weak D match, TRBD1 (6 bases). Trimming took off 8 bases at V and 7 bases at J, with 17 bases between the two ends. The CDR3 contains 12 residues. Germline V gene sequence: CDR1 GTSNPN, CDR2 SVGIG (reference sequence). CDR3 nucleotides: TGTGCCCACGCGCAGGGAGGGGGTGAAGCTTTCTTT. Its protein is CAHAQGGGEAFF.

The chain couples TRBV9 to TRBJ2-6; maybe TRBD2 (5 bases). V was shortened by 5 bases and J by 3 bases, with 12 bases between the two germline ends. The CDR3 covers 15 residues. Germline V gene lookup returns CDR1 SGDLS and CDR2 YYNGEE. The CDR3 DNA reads TGTGCCAGCAGTCGAACGGGGTTTGGGGCCAACGTCCTGACTTTC. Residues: CASSRTGFGANVLTF.

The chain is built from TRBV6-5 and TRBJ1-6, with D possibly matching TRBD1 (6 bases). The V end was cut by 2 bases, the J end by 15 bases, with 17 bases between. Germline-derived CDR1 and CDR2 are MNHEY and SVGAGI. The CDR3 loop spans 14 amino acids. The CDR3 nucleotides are TGTGCCAGCAGTTACGTGGGCTCAGGGGAAGACCTCCACTTT. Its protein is CASSYVGSGEDLHF.

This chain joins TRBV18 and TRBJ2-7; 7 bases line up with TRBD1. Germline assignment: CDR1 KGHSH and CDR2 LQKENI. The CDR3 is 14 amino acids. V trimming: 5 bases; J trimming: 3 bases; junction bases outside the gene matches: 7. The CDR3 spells CASSSGDRGYEQYF. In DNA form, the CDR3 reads TGTGCCAGCTCATCAGGGGACAGAGGCTACGAGCAGTACTTC.

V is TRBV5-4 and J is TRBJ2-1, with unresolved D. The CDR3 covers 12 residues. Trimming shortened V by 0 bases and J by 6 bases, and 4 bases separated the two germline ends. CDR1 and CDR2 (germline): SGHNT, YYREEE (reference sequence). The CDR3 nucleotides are TGTGCCAGCAGCTTGGGAGCCAATGAGCAGTTCTTC. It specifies CASSLGANEQFF.

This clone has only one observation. The CDR3 sequence: CASGEYEQYF. CDR3 DNA sequence: TGTGCCAGCGGAGAGTACGAGCAGTACTTC. The chain uses TRBV27 and TRBJ2-7, with D uncertain. CDR3 length: 10 residues. Trimming shortened V by 8 bases and J by 4 bases, and 6 bases separated the two germline ends. Per the germline V gene, CDR1 is MNHEY and CDR2 is SMNVEV (reference sequence).

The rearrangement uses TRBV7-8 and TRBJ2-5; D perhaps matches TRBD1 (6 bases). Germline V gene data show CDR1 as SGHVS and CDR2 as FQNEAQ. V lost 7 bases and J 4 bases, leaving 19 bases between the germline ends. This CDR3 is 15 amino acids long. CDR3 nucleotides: TGTGCCAGCACTTCGCTACAGGGAACTCCAGAGACCCAGTACTTC. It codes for CASTSLQGTPETQYF.

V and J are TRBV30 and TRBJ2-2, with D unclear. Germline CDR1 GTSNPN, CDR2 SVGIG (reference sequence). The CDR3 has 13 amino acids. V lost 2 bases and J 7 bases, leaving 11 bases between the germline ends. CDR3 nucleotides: TGTGCCTGGAGTTGGAGTGGAAGCGGGGAGCTGTTTTTT. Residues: CAWSWSGSGELFF.

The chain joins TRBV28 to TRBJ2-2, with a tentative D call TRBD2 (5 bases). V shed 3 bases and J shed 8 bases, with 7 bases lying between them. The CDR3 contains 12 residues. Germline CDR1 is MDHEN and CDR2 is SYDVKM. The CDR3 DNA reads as TGTGCCAGCAGTTTCAGAGGGGGGGAGCTGTTTTTT. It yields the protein CASSFRGGELFF.

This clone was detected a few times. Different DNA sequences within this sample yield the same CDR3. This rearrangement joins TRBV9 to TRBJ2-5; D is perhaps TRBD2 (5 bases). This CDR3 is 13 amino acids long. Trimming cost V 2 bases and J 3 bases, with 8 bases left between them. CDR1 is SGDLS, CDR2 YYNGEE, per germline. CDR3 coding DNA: TGTGCCAGCAGCGTCTGGGGAGAAGAGACCCAGTACTTC. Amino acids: CASSVWGEETQYF.

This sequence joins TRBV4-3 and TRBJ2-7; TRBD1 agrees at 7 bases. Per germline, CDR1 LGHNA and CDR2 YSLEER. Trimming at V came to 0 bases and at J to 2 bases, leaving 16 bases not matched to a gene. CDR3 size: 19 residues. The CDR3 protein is CASSQDLYFRDRATYEQYF. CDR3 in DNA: TGCGCCAGCAGCCAAGATCTTTATTTCCGAGACAGGGCCACCTACGAGCAGTACTTC.

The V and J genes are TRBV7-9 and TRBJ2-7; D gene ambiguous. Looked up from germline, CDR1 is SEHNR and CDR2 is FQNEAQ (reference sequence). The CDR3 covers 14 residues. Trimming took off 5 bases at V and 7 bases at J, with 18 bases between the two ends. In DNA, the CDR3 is TGTGCCAGCAGCCACCGGGCCCGGAACGAGGAGCAGTACTTC. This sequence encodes CASSHRARNEEQYF.

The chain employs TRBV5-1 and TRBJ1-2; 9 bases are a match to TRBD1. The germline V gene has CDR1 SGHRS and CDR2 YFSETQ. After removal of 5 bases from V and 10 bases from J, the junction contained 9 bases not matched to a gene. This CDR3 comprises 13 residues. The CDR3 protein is CASRERDREVYTF. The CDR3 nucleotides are TGCGCCAGCAGGGAGAGGGACAGGGAGGTCTACACCTTC.

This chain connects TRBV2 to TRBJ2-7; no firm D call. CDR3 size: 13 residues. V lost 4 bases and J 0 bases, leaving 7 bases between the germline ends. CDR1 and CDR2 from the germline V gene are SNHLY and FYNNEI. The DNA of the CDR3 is TGTGCCAGCAGTGTGACCAGCTCCTACGAGCAGTACTTC. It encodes CASSVTSSYEQYF.

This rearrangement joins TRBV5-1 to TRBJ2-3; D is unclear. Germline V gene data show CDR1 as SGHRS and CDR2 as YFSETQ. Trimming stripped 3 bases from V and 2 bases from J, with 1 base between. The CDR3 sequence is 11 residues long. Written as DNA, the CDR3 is TGCGCCAGCAGCTCCACAGATACGCAGTATTTT. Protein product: CASSSTDTQYF. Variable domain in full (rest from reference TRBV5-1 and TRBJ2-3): KAGVTQTPRYLIKTRGQQVTLSCSPISGHRSVSWYQQTPGQGLQFLFEYFSETQRNKGNFPGRFSGRQFSNSRSEMNVSTLELGDSALYLCASSSTDTQYFGPGTRLTVL.

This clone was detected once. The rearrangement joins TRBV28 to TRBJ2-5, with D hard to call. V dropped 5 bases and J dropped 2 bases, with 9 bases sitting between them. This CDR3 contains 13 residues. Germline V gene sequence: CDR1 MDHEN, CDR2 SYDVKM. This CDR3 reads CASSRTRQETQYF. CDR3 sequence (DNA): TGTGCCAGCAGTCGGACGCGACAAGAGACCCAGTACTTC.

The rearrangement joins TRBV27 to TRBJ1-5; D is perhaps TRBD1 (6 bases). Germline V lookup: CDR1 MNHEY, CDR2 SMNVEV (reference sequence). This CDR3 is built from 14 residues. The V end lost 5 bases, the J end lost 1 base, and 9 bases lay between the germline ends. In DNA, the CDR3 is TGTGCCAGCAGTCCACAGGGCAGCAATCAGCCCCAGCATTTT. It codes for CASSPQGSNQPQHF.

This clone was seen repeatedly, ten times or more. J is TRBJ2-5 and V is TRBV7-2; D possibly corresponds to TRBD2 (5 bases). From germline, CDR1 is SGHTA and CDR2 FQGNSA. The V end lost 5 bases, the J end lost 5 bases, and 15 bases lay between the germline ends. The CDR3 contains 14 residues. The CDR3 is CASSDSGLPETQYF. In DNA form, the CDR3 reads TGTGCCAGCAGCGATTCCGGACTGCCGGAGACCCAGTACTTC. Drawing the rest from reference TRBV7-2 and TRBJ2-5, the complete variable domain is GAGVSQSPSNKVTEKGKDVELRCDPISGHTALYWYRQSLGQGLEFLIYFQGNSAPDKSGLPSDRFSAERTGGSVSTLTIQRTQQEDSAVYLCASSDSGLPETQYFGPGTRLLVL.

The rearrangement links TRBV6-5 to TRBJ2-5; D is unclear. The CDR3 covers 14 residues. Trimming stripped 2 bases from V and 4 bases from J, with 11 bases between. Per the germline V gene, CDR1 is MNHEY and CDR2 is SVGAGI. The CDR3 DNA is TGTGCCAGCAGTTACCGGCTAGTCACAGAGACCCAGTACTTC. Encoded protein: CASSYRLVTETQYF.

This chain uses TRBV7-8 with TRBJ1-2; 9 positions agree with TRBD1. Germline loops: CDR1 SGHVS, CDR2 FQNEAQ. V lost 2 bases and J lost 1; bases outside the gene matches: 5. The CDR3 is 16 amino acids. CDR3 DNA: TGTGCCAGCAGCTTATTCACAGGGGGCAGTAACTATGGCTACACCTTC. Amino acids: CASSLFTGGSNYGYTF.

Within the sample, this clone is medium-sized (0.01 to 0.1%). CDR3 residues: CASSLESNEQYF. The CDR3 nucleotides read TGTGCCAGCAGCTTAGAGTCCAACGAGCAGTACTTC. The chain is built from TRBV13 and TRBJ2-7; no reliable D call. Germline lookup yields CDR1 PRHDT and CDR2 FYEKMQ (reference sequence). The CDR3 totals 12 residues. Trimming pared 1 base from V and 5 bases from J, leaving 6 bases between.

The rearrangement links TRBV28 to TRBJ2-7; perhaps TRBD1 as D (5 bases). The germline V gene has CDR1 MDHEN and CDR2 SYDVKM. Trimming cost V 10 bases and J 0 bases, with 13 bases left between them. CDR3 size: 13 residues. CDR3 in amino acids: CATRGGDSYEQYF. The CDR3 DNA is TGTGCCACTAGGGGCGGAGACTCCTACGAGCAGTACTTC.

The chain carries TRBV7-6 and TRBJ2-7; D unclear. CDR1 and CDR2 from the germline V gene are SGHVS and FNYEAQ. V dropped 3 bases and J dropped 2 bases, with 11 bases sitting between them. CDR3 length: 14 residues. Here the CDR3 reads CASSFDQETYEQYF. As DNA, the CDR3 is TGTGCCAGCAGCTTTGATCAGGAGACCTACGAGCAGTACTTC.

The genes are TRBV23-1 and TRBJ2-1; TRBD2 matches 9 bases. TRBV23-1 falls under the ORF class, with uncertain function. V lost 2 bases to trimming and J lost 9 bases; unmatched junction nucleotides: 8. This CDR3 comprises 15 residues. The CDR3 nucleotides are TGCGCCAGCAGTCAACTAGCGGGACCGTTCGGTGAGCAGTTCTTC. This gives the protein CASSQLAGPFGEQFF.